Detailed here is one T cell receptor (beta chain). Its antigen remains unknown. The source of the sample is a study of T cell responses to AZD1222 COVID-19 vaccine. Study outcomes and limitations: None of the repertoires were sampled until the peak T cell response had passed. Spike was spanned by vaccine-associated CD4 TCRs, with dominance at 160-218 and 743-854. Donor demographics were predominantly white British with a female majority; clonal diversity may be underestimated. Close to half of all spike-specific TCRs reportedly target regions of the variants that are unmutated.

Libraries were prepared by immunoSEQ multiplex PCR; TCRdb keeps only in-frame clonotypes and omits some of them. Of 130,000 or so clones in the sample, 70% to 90% were seen once. CDR1 is SGHDT, CDR2 YYEEEE, per germline. The CDR3 length is 15 residues. The germline V and J ends were trimmed by 0 bases and 10 bases, with 14 bases remaining between them. The receptor's source is an adult who received the AZD1222 COVID-19 vaccine. This specimen consisted of peripheral blood, obtained 28 days after the second AZD1222 dose. The genes are TRBV5-6 and TRBJ1-6; no reliable D call. The CDR3 nucleotides are TGTGCCAGCAGCTTGGGAGGCCTCAGTTTATCACCCCTCCACTTT. As protein: CASSLGGLSLSPLHF. The full variable domain, rest sourced from reference TRBV5-6 and TRBJ1-6, is DAGVTQSPTHLIKTRGQQVTLRCSPKSGHDTVSWYQQALGQGPQFIFQYYEEEERQRGNFPDRFSGHQFPNYSSELNVNALLLGDSALYLCASSLGGLSLSPLHFGNGTRLTVT.